This TCR beta chain comes out of a study of T-cell reconstitution after alpha-beta-depleted transplantation in children. Overall study findings and caveats: TCRbeta diversity was high at day 60 in some patients (a result of surviving recipient T cells and thymic progenitors). A year post-transplant, T-cell counts and diversity derived mostly from newly produced T cells. Approximately two months post-transplant, alpha-beta T cells reportedly originated from several hundred expanded graft clones.

J lost 6 bases, V lost 4 bases, and 7 bases had no gene match. Germline V gene data show CDR1 as SQVTM and CDR2 as ANQGSEA. This CDR3 has 15 residues. Comment on this clonotype: Its cognate antigen is unknown.

It was with unique molecular identifiers that the TCRbeta library was prepared. TCRdb re-called the PCR reads with MiXCR, one entry per CDR3 protein. The top ten clones hold under 5.5% of a sample with hundreds of thousands of distinct CDR3 sequences, roughly 25% of them seen once. The TCR originated in a female patient between 2 and 10 years old who had a stem cell transplant for congenital amegakaryocytic thrombocytopenia, so the T cells may come from the graft donor. The sequencing here drew on PBMCs, mostly from graft donor cells, taken 360 days after TCRalphabeta/CD19-depleted stem cell transplant. The rearrangement uses TRBV29-1 and TRBJ2-2, with 11 bases identical to TRBD2. The CDR3 spells CSVASLAGGAGELFF. The CDR3, as DNA: TGCAGCGTTGCAAGTCTAGCGGGGGGAGCCGGGGAGCTGTTTTTT.